This T cell receptor beta chain was found in a study of cytomegalovirus exposure and HLA in healthy donors. Study background: Inside one of the first data releases sat about 91 million unique TCRs taken from HLA-typed donors.

This clone has just a few counts. The PCR employed 60 Vbeta primers together with 13 Jbeta primers. As originally analysed: The count from a later analysis was about 80 million unique TCR beta chains, some 10 million of them shared. Here immunoSEQ multiplex PCR was the method, and the copy in TCRdb shows in-frame clones only, minus some. Clonal size and the V and J genes are those of that table, whereas D and trimming came from the DNA. The table shows some 120,000 clones, with about 66% occurring only once. Germline CDR1 and CDR2: MGHRA and YSYEKL. This CDR3 region has 15 residues. With 3 bases clipped from V and 3 bases from J, the junction kept 7 bases outside the gene matches.

The rearrangement links TRBV4-1 to TRBJ2-7, with 8 bases lining up with TRBD2. The sequence came from a man under 40 in good health and CMV-seropositive. Material: PBMCs. CDR3 nucleotide sequence: TGCGCCAGCAGCCAGAGGACTAGCCGACTCTACGAGCAGTACTTC. The encoded protein is CASSQRTSRLYEQYF.